Shown below are 20 T cell receptor beta chains from a single sample sequenced in a study of patients and donors after allogeneic stem cell transplantation. MiXCR, applied by TCRdb to the RT-PCR reads, yields one record per CDR3 protein. Of 920,000 or so distinct CDR3 sequences listed, about a sixth are singletons. Sequencing used blood, either unsorted or a sorted T cell fraction (not recorded which). The receptors shown here come from a human donor who was either an allogeneic HSCT recipient or a stem cell or donor lymphocyte infusion donor (not recorded which). It is not recorded whose cells these are; they may come from a transplant donor.

This clonotype was seen more than once but under ten times. The CDR3 coding sequence is TGCAGTGCTAGAGATCAAGATAGCGGGGGGGTTACTGAGCAGTTCTTC. Encoded protein: CSARDQDSGGVTEQFF. J is TRBJ2-1 and V is TRBV20-1; 11 positions match TRBD2. V was pared by 0 bases and J by 9 bases, with 10 bases of the junction left unmatched. CDR3 length: 16 amino acids. In germline, CDR1 is DFQATT, CDR2 SNEGSKA (reference sequence).

The sample holds a few counts of this clonotype. The rearrangement uses TRBV29-1 and TRBJ2-1; maybe TRBD2 (6 bases). Deletions cut 7 bases from V and 6 bases from J, with 10 bases between. CDR1 SQVTM and CDR2 ANQGSEA come from the germline V gene. The CDR3 loop spans 11 amino acids. The CDR3 DNA sequence: TGCAGCGGGAGGGTCGCCAATGAGCAGTTCTTC. It codes for CSGRVANEQFF.

This clonotype was observed a handful of times. V is TRBV20-1 and J is TRBJ1-2; 8 nucleotides line up with TRBD1. CDR1 is DFQATT, CDR2 SNEGSKA, per germline (reference sequence). Trimming removed 3 bases from V and 6 bases from J; junction bases left unmatched: 0. CDR3 size: 11 residues. CDR3 bases: TGCAGTGCTAGGACAGGGGATGGCTACACCTTC. It encodes CSARTGDGYTF.

The chain links TRBV6-5 to TRBJ1-2; TRBD1 aligns across 9 bases. The CDR3 totals 13 residues. Germline CDR1 reads MNHEY; CDR2 reads SVGAGI. J gave up 7 bases and V 4 bases, and 4 bases lay outside the gene matches. CDR3 in DNA: TGTGCCAGCAGTTTGACAGGGGGGCCTGGCTACACCTTC. This sequence encodes CASSLTGGPGYTF.

This clonotype was seen only a few times. The V gene is TRBV5-1, the J gene TRBJ2-1, with TRBD1 matching over 8 bases. Germline assignment: CDR1 SGHRS and CDR2 YFSETQ. The trim removed 4 bases at V and 3 bases at J, leaving 9 bases unmatched. The CDR3 has 16 amino acids. CDR3 amino acids: CASSPRGQGYYNEQFF. The CDR3 nucleotides are TGCGCCAGCAGCCCCAGGGGGCAGGGGTACTACAATGAGCAGTTCTTC.

This clonotype was seen many times. This chain links TRBV27 with TRBJ1-1; 10 nucleotides align to TRBD1. V shed 9 bases and J 3 bases; nucleotides not matched to a gene: 16. Germline CDR1 MNHEY, CDR2 SMNVEV (reference sequence). The CDR3 covers 17 residues. The CDR3 spells CARPGQGLKIEDTEAFF. The CDR3 bases are TGTGCCAGACCGGGACAGGGGTTAAAAATCGAGGACACTGAAGCTTTCTTT.

This sequence joins TRBV6-5 and TRBJ1-5; a possible D gene is TRBD1 (5 bases). Germline V gene lookup returns CDR1 MNHEY and CDR2 SVGAGI. The V end was cut by 2 bases, the J end by 5 bases, with 13 bases between. This CDR3 has 15 amino acids. CDR3 amino acids: CASSYANRLDQPQHF. The CDR3 nucleotides read TGTGCCAGCAGTTACGCCAACAGGCTGGATCAGCCCCAGCATTTT.

This clonotype was counted a few times. The rearrangement uses TRBV7-3 and TRBJ2-2; unclear D gene. Germline CDR1 reads SGHTA; CDR2 reads FQGTGA. The CDR3 is 14 amino acids. V dropped 5 bases and J dropped 8 bases, with 15 bases sitting between them. The CDR3 DNA reads as TGTGCCAGCAGCCCGAGTCCTCTTGGGGGGGAGCTGTTTTTT. It specifies CASSPSPLGGELFF.

The genes are TRBV7-2 and TRBJ2-6; no clear D. Germline V gives CDR1 SGHTA, CDR2 FQGNSA. V dropped 7 bases and J dropped 0 bases, with 16 bases sitting between them. This CDR3 has 17 amino acids. In DNA form, the CDR3 reads TGTGCCAGCAACGAACAGCCCGTACACTCTGGGGCCAACGTCCTGACTTTC. Residues: CASNEQPVHSGANVLTF.

V is TRBV27 and J is TRBJ2-3; TRBD2 is a possible D gene (6 bases). The CDR3 runs to 14 residues. Germline V gene sequence: CDR1 MNHEY, CDR2 SMNVEV (reference sequence). Deletions cut 3 bases from V and 4 bases from J, with 11 bases between. The CDR3 DNA is TGTGCCAGCAGTTTCCGGGAGAGCCCAGATACGCAGTATTTT. Protein product: CASSFRESPDTQYF.

In this sample, this clonotype turned up many times. This sequence joins TRBV29-1 and TRBJ1-1, with D possibly matching TRBD1 (5 bases). This CDR3 contains 11 residues. Germline values: CDR1 SQVTM, CDR2 ANQGSEA. V lost 3 bases, J lost 10 bases, and 12 bases lay in between. The CDR3 DNA follows: TGCAGCGTTGAGAACAGGCGCGCAGCTTTCTTT. This sequence encodes CSVENRRAAFF.

This clonotype was found many times. The V call is TRBV24-1, the J call TRBJ2-7, with D unclear. V was clipped by 6 bases and J by 2 bases, with 7 bases between them. Germline V gives CDR1 KGHDR, CDR2 SFDVKD. The CDR3 is made up of 12 amino acids. CDR3 region: CATSSGPYEQYF. The CDR3 DNA reads as TGTGCCACCAGTTCCGGGCCCTACGAGCAGTACTTC.

A note on this clonotype: A much larger clone sits a single nucleotide away, making a read error possible. V is TRBV29-1 and J is TRBJ2-5; D perhaps matches TRBD2 (6 bases). The CDR3 length is 13 residues. The V gene's germline CDR1 is SQVTM and CDR2 ANQGSEA. The V end lost 7 bases, the J end lost 5 bases, and 17 bases lay between the germline ends. CDR3 nucleotides: TGCAGCGAGGTCGGGAGCTTCGAGGAGACCCAGTACTTC. Translating gives CSEVGSFEETQYF.

This clonotype has a handful of counts. The chain joins TRBV5-1 to TRBJ2-7, with D unclear. From germline, CDR1 is SGHRS and CDR2 YFSETQ. The CDR3 has 14 residues. V gave up 7 bases and J gave up 2 bases, with 16 bases separating them. The DNA for the CDR3 is TGCGCCAGCGCCCCCGCGGACGGCCCCTACGAGCAGTACTTC. It encodes CASAPADGPYEQYF.

This clonotype was seen many times. This sequence joins TRBV7-9 and TRBJ1-6, with TRBD1 matching over 8 bases. The CDR3 consists of 14 residues. Germline CDR1 reads SEHNR; CDR2 reads FQNEAQ (reference sequence). J was trimmed by 10 bases and V by 5 bases; bases with no gene match: 7. The CDR3 sequence is CASSPDRVVSPLHF. CDR3 nucleotides: TGTGCCAGCAGCCCGGACAGGGTTGTATCACCCCTCCACTTT.

In its sample, this clonotype was seen a few times. The chain uses TRBV3-1 and TRBJ2-7; no definite D call. Germline lookup yields CDR1 LGHDT and CDR2 YNNKEL (reference sequence). CDR3 length: 16 residues. V lost 0 bases, J lost 2 bases, and 14 bases lay in between. The CDR3 here is CASSQDGSGQAYEQYF. CDR3 coding DNA: TGTGCCAGCAGCCAAGATGGTTCAGGCCAGGCCTACGAGCAGTACTTC.

This clonotype has only a few counts. The chain is built from TRBV7-2 and TRBJ2-7; D unresolved. V lost 1 base, J lost 4 bases, and 14 bases lay in between. The V gene's germline CDR1 is SGHTA and CDR2 FQGNSA. The CDR3 contains 15 residues. The CDR3 DNA reads TGTGCCAGCAGCTTAGTCAGAGAGACACAGTACGAGCAGTACTTC. Protein sequence: CASSLVRETQYEQYF. The full variable domain, completed using reference TRBV7-2 and TRBJ2-7, is GAGVSQSPSNKVTEKGKDVELRCDPISGHTALYWYRQSLGQGLEFLIYFQGNSAPDKSGLPSDRFSAERTGGSVSTLTIQRTQQEDSAVYLCASSLVRETQYEQYFGPGTRLTVT.

The V gene is TRBV5-1, the J gene TRBJ2-1; weak D call: TRBD1 (6 bases). The CDR3 is 18 residues long. Germline-derived CDR1 and CDR2 are SGHRS and YFSETQ. Trimming left V 0 bases short and J 6 bases short, with 22 bases between. The CDR3 sequence: CASSLAMGAAHYSNEQFF. CDR3 bases: TGCGCCAGCAGCTTGGCCATGGGGGCAGCCCACTACAGCAATGAGCAGTTCTTC. The full variable domain, rest sourced from reference TRBV5-1 and TRBJ2-1, is KAGVTQTPRYLIKTRGQQVTLSCSPISGHRSVSWYQQTPGQGLQFLFEYFSETQRNKGNFPGRFSGRQFSNSRSEMNVSTLELGDSALYLCASSLAMGAAHYSNEQFFGPGTRLTVL.

The chain is built from TRBV20-1 and TRBJ2-5, with D uncertain. Trimming removed 5 bases from V and 5 bases from J, with 24 bases in between. The CDR3 covers 16 residues. CDR1 DFQATT and CDR2 SNEGSKA come from the germline V gene (reference sequence). The CDR3 reads CSARLPLSRDAETQYF. CDR3 in DNA: TGCAGTGCTCGCCTCCCACTTAGCCGTGATGCGGAGACCCAGTACTTC.

This rearrangement joins TRBV24-1 to TRBJ2-3, with D hard to call. The germline V gene encodes CDR1 KGHDR and CDR2 SFDVKD. The germline V and J ends were trimmed by 4 bases and 2 bases, with 6 bases remaining between them. The CDR3 sequence is 13 residues long. The CDR3 region is CATSESPTDTQYF. The CDR3 nucleotides are TGTGCCACCAGTGAGTCACCCACAGATACGCAGTATTTT.